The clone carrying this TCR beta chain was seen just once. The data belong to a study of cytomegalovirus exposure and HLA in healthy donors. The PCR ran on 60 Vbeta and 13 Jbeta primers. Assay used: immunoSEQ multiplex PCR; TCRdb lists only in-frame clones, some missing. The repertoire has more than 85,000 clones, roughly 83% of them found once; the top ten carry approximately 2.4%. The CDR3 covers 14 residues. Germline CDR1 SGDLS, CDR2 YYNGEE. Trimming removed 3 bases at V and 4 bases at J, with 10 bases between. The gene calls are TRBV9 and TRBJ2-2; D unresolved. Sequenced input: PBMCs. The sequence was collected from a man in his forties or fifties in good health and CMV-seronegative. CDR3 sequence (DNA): TGTGCCAGCAGCGGCGGCCCGTCCACCGGGGAGCTGTTTTTT. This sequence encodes CASSGGPSTGELFF. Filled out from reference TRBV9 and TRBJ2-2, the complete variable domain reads DSGVTQTPKHLITATGQRVTLRCSPRSGDLSVYWYQQSLDQGLQFLIQYYNGEERAKGNILERFSAQQFPDLHSELNLSSLELGDSALYFCASSGGPSTGELFFGEGSRLTVL.